The next 20 T cell receptor beta chains were all read from a single sample in a study of cytomegalovirus exposure and HLA in healthy donors. The PCR contained 60 Vbeta and 13 Jbeta primers. The assay was immunoSEQ multiplex PCR, and TCRdb's table has in-frame clones only and misses some. The sample holds fewer than 75,000 clones, roughly 80% seen once. The sample consisted of PBMCs. The receptor source for this set is a man younger than 40 in good health and CMV-seronegative.

V gene TRBV7-9 combines with J gene TRBJ2-5; D possibly corresponds to TRBD2 (5 bases). Trimming stripped 4 bases from V and 4 bases from J, with 13 bases between. Germline loops: CDR1 SEHNR, CDR2 FQNEAQ (reference sequence). This CDR3 contains 14 residues. The CDR3 DNA sequence: TGTGCCAGCAGCTACCTAGGAACTAGAGAGACCCAGTACTTC. Protein product: CASSYLGTRETQYF.

The V call is TRBV19, the J call TRBJ2-7, with TRBD2 matching over 7 bases. The CDR3 is made up of 15 amino acids. Germline V gene sequence: CDR1 LNHDA, CDR2 SQIVND (reference sequence). The junction had 9 bases not matched to a gene; V was cut back by 4 bases and J by 3 bases. CDR3 in amino acids: CASSTLAGDLYEQYF. DNA for the CDR3: TGTGCCAGTAGTACCTTGGCGGGAGACCTCTACGAGCAGTACTTC. The full variable domain, in which reference TRBV19 and TRBJ2-7 provide the parts outside the CDR3, is DGGITQSPKYLFRKEGQNVTLSCEQNLNHDAMYWYRQDPGQGLRLIYYSQIVNDFQKGDIAEGYSVSREKKESFPLTVTSAQKNPTAFYLCASSTLAGDLYEQYFGPGTRLTVT.

V and J are TRBV5-1 and TRBJ2-5, with TRBD2 matching over 13 bases. There are 16 residues in the CDR3. In germline, CDR1 is SGHRS, CDR2 YFSETQ. Losses at the gene ends were 4 bases for V and 2 bases for J; bases not matched to a gene: 5. In DNA, the CDR3 is TGCGCCAGCAGCGTGGGACTAGCGGGACTACAAGAGACCCAGTACTTC. This sequence encodes CASSVGLAGLQETQYF. Complete variable domain (other parts from reference TRBV5-1 and TRBJ2-5): KAGVTQTPRYLIKTRGQQVTLSCSPISGHRSVSWYQQTPGQGLQFLFEYFSETQRNKGNFPGRFSGRQFSNSRSEMNVSTLELGDSALYLCASSVGLAGLQETQYFGPGTRLLVL.

This chain links TRBV27 with TRBJ1-1; TRBD1 matches at 9 bases. This CDR3 has 15 amino acids. With 5 bases clipped from V and 4 bases from J, the junction kept 8 bases outside the gene matches. The germline gives CDR1 MNHEY, CDR2 SMNVEV (reference sequence). The CDR3 here is CASSQTPTGGTEAFF. CDR3 DNA sequence: TGTGCCAGCAGTCAAACCCCGACAGGGGGCACTGAAGCTTTCTTT.

The rearrangement uses TRBV2 and TRBJ2-7; 7 bases line up with TRBD2. The germline gives CDR1 SNHLY, CDR2 FYNNEI. The CDR3 extends over 11 amino acids. V lost 7 bases, J lost 5 bases, and 2 bases stayed unmatched. The CDR3 loop is CASTGGNEQYF. CDR3 nucleotides: TGTGCCAGCACCGGGGGGAACGAGCAGTACTTC.

This clone showed up just a few times. The chain joins TRBV6-6 to TRBJ2-7; D ambiguous. V was trimmed by 0 bases and J by 5 bases, leaving 8 bases between them. The CDR3 contains 13 residues. Germline CDR1 MNHNY, CDR2 SVGAGI (reference sequence). The CDR3 reads CASSYSAVHEQYF. The CDR3 nucleotides read TGTGCCAGCAGTTACTCCGCGGTACACGAGCAGTACTTC.

The chain links TRBV29-1 to TRBJ2-7; the match to TRBD2 covers 13 bases. This CDR3 has 13 amino acids. J gave up 4 bases and V 4 bases, and 1 base lay outside the gene matches. Per germline, CDR1 SQVTM and CDR2 ANQGSEA. The CDR3 loop reads CSVGTSGRYEQYF. CDR3 DNA sequence: TGCAGCGTTGGGACTAGCGGGAGATACGAGCAGTACTTC.

V is TRBV21-1 and J is TRBJ1-5. TRBV21-1 is assigned pseudogene status. This CDR3 is 16 amino acids long. The CDR3 DNA sequence: TGTGCCAGCAGCCCGGGCGTGGGCGGGGGGTATCAGCCCCAGCATTTT. It specifies CASSPGVGGGYQPQHF.

Only a few counts were recorded for this clone. V usage is TRBV5-6 and J usage is TRBJ1-4; TRBD1 is a possible D gene (6 bases). Germline V gives CDR1 SGHDT, CDR2 YYEEEE. Trimming removed 0 bases from V and 8 bases from J, with 11 bases in between. The CDR3 is 14 amino acids. This chain's CDR3 is CASSLAGAGEKLFF. The CDR3 DNA is TGTGCCAGCAGCTTGGCAGGGGCCGGAGAAAAACTGTTTTTT.

The V call is TRBV9, the J call TRBJ2-6; D ambiguous. The CDR3 consists of 14 residues. Trimming removed 3 bases at V and 0 bases at J, with 4 bases between. Germline CDR1 reads SGDLS; CDR2 reads YYNGEE. The CDR3 DNA follows: TGTGCCAGCAGCGGAGGCTCTGGGGCCAACGTCCTGACTTTC. Its translation: CASSGGSGANVLTF. The whole variable domain, remainder taken from reference TRBV9 and TRBJ2-6, is DSGVTQTPKHLITATGQRVTLRCSPRSGDLSVYWYQQSLDQGLQFLIQYYNGEERAKGNILERFSAQQFPDLHSELNLSSLELGDSALYFCASSGGSGANVLTFGAGSRLTVL.

The chain carries TRBV10-3 and TRBJ1-5; tentatively, D is TRBD1 (5 bases). The CDR3 loop spans 16 amino acids. V was trimmed by 4 bases and J by 1 base, leaving 14 bases between them. Germline assignment: CDR1 ENHRY and CDR2 SYGVKD. CDR3 amino acids: CAISAAGGVSNQPQHF. For the CDR3, the DNA is TGTGCCATCAGTGCCGCGGGGGGGGTAAGCAATCAGCCCCAGCATTTT.

J is TRBJ2-3 and V is TRBV6-4, with 12 bases fitting TRBD2. The CDR3 extends over 14 amino acids. Trimming took 5 bases from V and 5 from J; bases not matched to a gene: 2. Per the germline V gene, CDR1 is MRHNA and CDR2 is SNTAGT. This chain's CDR3 is CASSLAGGGDTQYF. Written as DNA, the CDR3 is TGTGCCAGCAGTCTAGCGGGAGGGGGAGATACGCAGTATTTT.

Concerning this clone itself: Other DNA sequences within the sample encode an identical CDR3. This sequence joins TRBV7-2 and TRBJ2-7; D perhaps matches TRBD1 (5 bases). Trimming took off 2 bases at V and 12 bases at J, with 17 bases between the two ends. This CDR3 contains 13 residues. Germline loops: CDR1 SGHTA, CDR2 FQGNSA. The CDR3 sequence: CASSLRGFGAWYF. The DNA for the CDR3 is TGTGCCAGCAGCTTAAGGGGATTTGGGGCGTGGTACTTC. Together with reference TRBV7-2 and TRBJ2-7, the CDR3 gives the full variable domain: GAGVSQSPSNKVTEKGKDVELRCDPISGHTALYWYRQSLGQGLEFLIYFQGNSAPDKSGLPSDRFSAERTGGSVSTLTIQRTQQEDSAVYLCASSLRGFGAWYFGPGTRLTVT.

The chain links TRBV6-5 to TRBJ1-2; a possible D gene is TRBD1 (5 bases). This CDR3 has 13 residues. CDR1 and CDR2 from the germline V gene are MNHEY and SVGAGI. V dropped 0 bases and J dropped 3 bases, with 5 bases sitting between them. CDR3 in DNA: TGTGCCAGCAGTTACTCACAGGACTATGGCTACACCTTC. Amino acid sequence: CASSYSQDYGYTF.

This sequence joins TRBV2 and TRBJ2-5; tentative D call: TRBD1 (6 bases). The germline gives CDR1 SNHLY, CDR2 FYNNEI. V lost 7 bases, J lost 2 bases, and 8 bases lay in between. The CDR3 loop spans 12 amino acids. DNA for the CDR3: TGTGCCAGCACTGGACAGCAAGAGACCCAGTACTTC. Protein sequence: CASTGQQETQYF.

The chain uses TRBV4-1 and TRBJ2-1; TRBD1 is a possible D gene (5 bases). The CDR3 is 17 amino acids. The germline CDR1 and CDR2 sequences are MGHRA and YSYEKL. Trimming stripped 1 base from V and 0 bases from J, with 13 bases between. The DNA of the CDR3 is TGCGCCAGCAGCCAAGGATGGGGCTCTGGCTCCTACAATGAGCAGTTCTTC. It translates to CASSQGWGSGSYNEQFF.

This sequence joins TRBV6-1 and TRBJ1-3; possible D gene TRBD1, 5 bases. Germline values: CDR1 MNHNS, CDR2 SASEGT. V was trimmed by 1 base and J by 0 bases, leaving 16 bases between them. CDR3 size: 18 residues. CDR3 in amino acids: CASSEGSRGLYSGNTIYF. CDR3 sequence (DNA): TGTGCCAGCAGTGAAGGGAGTAGGGGACTCTACTCTGGAAACACCATATATTTT.

About this clone itself: One junction end does not reproduce the germline sequence, and a read error may be involved. V gene TRBV15 combines with J gene TRBJ1-3; D is undetermined. The CDR3 loop spans 16 amino acids. CDR1 is LNHNV, CDR2 YYDKDF, per germline (reference sequence). CDR3 in DNA: TGTGTCACCAGCAGAGGCCCCCAGTCCGTTGGAAACACCATATATTTT. It encodes CVTSRGPQSVGNTIYF. The full variable domain, its missing parts supplied by reference TRBV15 and TRBJ1-3, is DAMVIQNPRYQVTQFGKPVTLSCSQTLNHNVMYWYQQKSSQAPKLLFHYYDKDFNNEADTPDNFQSRRPNTSFCFLDIRSPGLGDTAMYLCVTSRGPQSVGNTIYFGEGSWLTVV.

CDR3: CASSLASGGDTQYF. Written as DNA, the CDR3 is TGTGCCAGCAGCTTAGCGTCCGGGGGAGATACGCAGTATTTT. The rearrangement joins TRBV7-2 to TRBJ2-3; D possibly corresponds to TRBD2 (6 bases). Trimming took 0 bases from V and 5 from J, leaving 9 bases between them. Looked up from germline, CDR1 is SGHTA and CDR2 is FQGNSA. The CDR3 length is 14 residues.

The genes are TRBV19 and TRBJ2-1, with D possibly matching TRBD1 (5 bases). CDR1 and CDR2 from the germline V gene are LNHDA and SQIVND (reference sequence). V was cut by 7 bases and J by 10 bases, with 17 bases left in between. There are 13 residues in the CDR3. DNA for the CDR3: TGTGCCAGTACTACAGGCGGCATAAGGGAGCAGTTCTTC. The encoded protein is CASTTGGIREQFF.